Listed below are T cell receptor beta chains from one sample, sequenced in a study of CXCR3-negative and CXCR3-positive naive CD8 T cells. Each CDR3 protein gets one entry in TCRdb, which reprocessed the 5' RACE reads and gives no DNA. Its table records over 100,000 distinct CDR3 sequences. The sample comprised naive CXCR3- CD8+ T cells from blood. Receptors were obtained from a human donor in good health. Some clones in this sample may be carry-over from other donors' samples. Each CDR3 is given with its conserved first and last residue.

TRBV7-6,TRBJ2-2,CASALAGAGTGELFF
TRBV12-3/TRBV12-4,TRBJ2-3,CASSFPSDRTGRGTDTQYF
TRBV5-6,TRBJ1-5,CASSLMGSNQPQHF
TRBV20-1,TRBJ2-2,CSARGREHNTGELFF
TRBV4-3,TRBJ2-6,CASSQVAGSHSGANVLTF
TRBV2,TRBJ2-7,CASQLTGPTIDEQYF
TRBV6-5,TRBJ2-2,CASSYLLVPGELFF
TRBV29-1,TRBJ2-1,CSVEPGSLKQFF
TRBV6-5,TRBJ2-2,CASSPNRGTGELFF
TRBV7-9,TRBJ2-3,CASSFIPAPSTDTQYF
TRBV4-2,TRBJ2-1,CASSQAGYTNNEQFF
TRBV5-4,TRBJ2-1,CASSLEDYYNEQFF
TRBV10-1,TRBJ2-1,CASSEPRLAGGPYNEQFF
TRBV20-1,TRBJ2-2,CSALDRNTGELFF
TRBV7-9,TRBJ2-7,CASSDPARGQNRGYEQYF
TRBV7-9,TRBJ2-1,CASSLRLGEQFF
TRBV7-9,TRBJ2-2,CASSSTGVVTGELFF
TRBV12-3/TRBV12-4,TRBJ1-1,CASSMAPSLEAFF
TRBV7-2,TRBJ2-7,CASSGGGGEQYF
TRBV4-1,TRBJ2-7,CASSQGQVMPCEQYF
TRBV28,TRBJ2-5,CASSWSGREKETQYF
TRBV2,TRBJ1-6,CASSEYGSPLHF
TRBV5-1,TRBJ2-7,CASAGLDEQYF
TRBV15,TRBJ2-3,CATTASGFTDTQYF
TRBV29-1,TRBJ2-7,CSVSGYGGSYEQYF
TRBV6-2/TRBV6-3,TRBJ2-1,CATTSTSHNEQFF
TRBV19,TRBJ2-6,CASSITPIAGANVLTF
TRBV10-1,TRBJ2-5,CASSESTTGGAIWETQYF
TRBV3-1,TRBJ2-7,CASSPDRFSYEQYF
TRBV7-9,TRBJ2-1,CASSPRDLYNEQFF
TRBV7-2,TRBJ2-1,CASSPYGVSYEQFF
TRBV29-1,TRBJ1-1,CSAALTVPLGITEAFF
TRBV5-1,TRBJ2-7,CASSLDVAAYEQYF
TRBV7-9,TRBJ2-5,CASSQPEEETQYF
TRBV3-1,TRBJ2-1,CASSRSPRTSPYNEQFF
TRBV27,TRBJ2-5,CASSLVLAGKETQYF
TRBV9,TRBJ1-5,CASSPDGLNQPQHF
TRBV5-1,TRBJ2-3,CASSFQPGADTQYF
TRBV4-3,TRBJ2-7,CASSQEVHIYEQYF
TRBV28,TRBJ2-1,CASSQGTRVYNEQFF
TRBV20-1,TRBJ2-2,CSAIRSNTGELFF
TRBV29-1,TRBJ2-7,CSVDGGGTTYEQYF
TRBV7-8,TRBJ2-5,CASSSRAGRETQYF
TRBV29-1,TRBJ2-5,CSGKAGNQETQYF
TRBV7-9,TRBJ2-2,CASSLVSGELFF
TRBV20-1,TRBJ2-7,CSARDRDRGRYEQYF